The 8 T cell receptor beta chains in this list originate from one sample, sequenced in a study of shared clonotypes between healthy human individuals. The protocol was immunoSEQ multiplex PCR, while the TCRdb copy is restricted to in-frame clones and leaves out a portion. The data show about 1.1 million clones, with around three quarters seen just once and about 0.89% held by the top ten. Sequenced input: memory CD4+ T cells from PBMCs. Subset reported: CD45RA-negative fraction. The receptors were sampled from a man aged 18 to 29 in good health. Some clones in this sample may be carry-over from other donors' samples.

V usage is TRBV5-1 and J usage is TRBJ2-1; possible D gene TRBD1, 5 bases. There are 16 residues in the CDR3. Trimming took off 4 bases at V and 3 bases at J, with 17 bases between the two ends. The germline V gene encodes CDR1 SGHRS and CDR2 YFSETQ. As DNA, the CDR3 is TGCGCCAGCAGCCGTGCCCAGGGTCTACACTACAATGAGCAGTTCTTC. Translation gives CASSRAQGLHYNEQFF.

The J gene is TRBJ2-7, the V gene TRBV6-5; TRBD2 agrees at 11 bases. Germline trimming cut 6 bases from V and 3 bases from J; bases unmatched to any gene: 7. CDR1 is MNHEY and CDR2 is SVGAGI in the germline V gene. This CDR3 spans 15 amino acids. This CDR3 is CASRATSGSFYEQYF. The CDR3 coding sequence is TGTGCCAGCAGAGCCACTAGCGGGAGTTTCTACGAGCAGTACTTC.

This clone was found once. The CDR3 region has the DNA TGCGCCAGCAGCTCCACCGACAGAACTGAAGCTTTCTTT. Its translation is CASSSTDRTEAFF. The chain couples TRBV5-1 to TRBJ1-1; D is possibly TRBD1 (5 bases). The ends were cut back, 3 bases at V and 5 bases at J, with 11 bases in the middle. CDR1 SGHRS and CDR2 YFSETQ come from the germline V gene. CDR3 size: 13 residues.

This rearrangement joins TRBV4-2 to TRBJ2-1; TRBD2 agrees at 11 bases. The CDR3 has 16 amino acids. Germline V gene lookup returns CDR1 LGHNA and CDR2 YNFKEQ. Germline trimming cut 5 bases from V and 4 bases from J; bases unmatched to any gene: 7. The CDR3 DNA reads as TGTGCCAGCAGCTATTCCGGGACTAGCGGATACAATGAGCAGTTCTTC. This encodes CASSYSGTSGYNEQFF.

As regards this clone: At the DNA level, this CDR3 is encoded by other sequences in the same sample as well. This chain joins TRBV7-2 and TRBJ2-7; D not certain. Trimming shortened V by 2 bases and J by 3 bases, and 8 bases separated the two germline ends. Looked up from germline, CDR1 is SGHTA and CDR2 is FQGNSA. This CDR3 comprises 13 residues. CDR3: CASSLRASYEQYF. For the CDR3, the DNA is TGTGCCAGCAGCTTAAGGGCTAGCTACGAGCAGTACTTC.

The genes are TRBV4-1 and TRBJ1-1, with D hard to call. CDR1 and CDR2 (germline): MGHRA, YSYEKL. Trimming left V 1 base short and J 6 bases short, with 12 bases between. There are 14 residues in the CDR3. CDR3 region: CASSQALGVSEAFF. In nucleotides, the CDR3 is TGCGCCAGCAGCCAAGCCCTCGGGGTATCTGAAGCTTTCTTT.

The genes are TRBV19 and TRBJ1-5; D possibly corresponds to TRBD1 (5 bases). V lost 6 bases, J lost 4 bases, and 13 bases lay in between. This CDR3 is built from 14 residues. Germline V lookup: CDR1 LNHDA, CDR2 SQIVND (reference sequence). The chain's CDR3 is CASRPTGSNQPQHF. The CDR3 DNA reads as TGTGCCAGTAGACCAACAGGATCGAATCAGCCCCAGCATTTT.

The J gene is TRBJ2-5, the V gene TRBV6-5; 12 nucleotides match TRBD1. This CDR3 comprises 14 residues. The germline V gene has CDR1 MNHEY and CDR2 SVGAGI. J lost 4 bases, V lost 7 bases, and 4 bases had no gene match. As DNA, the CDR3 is TGTGCCAGCACTGGGGACAGGGGGCCAGAGACCCAGTACTTC. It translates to CASTGDRGPETQYF.